This record covers a single TCR beta chain. Its cognate antigen is unknown. Deletions cut 0 bases from V and 1 base from J, with 9 bases between. This CDR3 contains 15 residues. CDR1 is LNHNV and CDR2 is YYDKDF in the germline V gene (reference sequence). The sample is drawn from a study of cytomegalovirus exposure and HLA in healthy donors. Primers: 60 Vbeta forward and 13 Jbeta reverse. In the study's own analysis: Later reanalysis found 80 million or so unique TCR beta chains, 9 million to 12 million of them shared. TCRdb's table, derived via immunoSEQ multiplex PCR, lists solely in-frame clones and lacks some. V and J calls and clone size follow that table, whereas D and trimming were derived from the DNA. The table lists more than 85,000 clones, 60% to 80% of them singletons, with roughly 8.9% in the top ten. Findings and limits, study-wide: Listed as cytomegalovirus-associated were more than 150 TCR beta chains. DRB1 showed the most TCR associations and HLA-C the fewest in a later analysis, as rates varied by HLA locus.

Nominal health characterized the donors when sampled, though unrecorded immune exposures were likely. Source material: PBMCs. The receptor was derived from a male donor in good health and CMV-seropositive. This chain links TRBV15 with TRBJ1-1; D is perhaps TRBD1 (5 bases). CDR3: CATSRDPGGNTEAFF. Here the CDR3 DNA reads TGTGCCACCAGCAGAGATCCCGGGGGGAACACTGAAGCTTTCTTT.